The 22 T cell receptor beta chains presented below share a single source sample, sequenced in a study of cytomegalovirus exposure and HLA in healthy donors (dated by TCRdb to 2016 to 2017). Library generation was performed with the immunoSEQ multiplex PCR assay. The multiplex PCR relied on a mix of 60 forward primers for TCR Vbeta segments and 13 reverse primers for TCR Jbeta segments. TCRdb took over this immuneACCESS table, retaining in-frame rearrangements with V and J assigned. Such tables are incomplete; in checked studies, under half of the missing clones stem from an unresolved V gene, and the remainder is unexplained. The sample profile shows fewer than 200,000 clones; roughly two thirds of them were found once. The top ten clonotypes cover 5.4% of the sample. Sample: PBMCs. Source of these receptors: a woman under 30 in good health and CMV-seropositive.

The V and J genes are TRBV11-2 and TRBJ2-3, with D perhaps matching TRBD1 (6 bases). The V end lost 7 bases, the J end lost 2 bases, and 16 bases lay between the germline ends. Germline V gives CDR1 SGHAT, CDR2 FQNNGV. The CDR3 extends over 15 amino acids. The chain's CDR3 is CASTTGFGSTDTQYF. In DNA, the CDR3 is TGTGCCAGCACCACAGGGTTCGGCTCCACAGATACGCAGTATTTT.

The chain employs TRBV5-1 and TRBJ1-1, with TRBD1 matching 9 bases. Germline trimming cut 4 bases from V and 0 bases from J; bases unmatched to any gene: 4. Germline CDR1 reads SGHRS; CDR2 reads YFSETQ. CDR3 length equals 15 residues. The CDR3: CASSGGTGMNTEAFF. The DNA for the CDR3 is TGCGCCAGCAGCGGAGGGACAGGGATGAACACTGAAGCTTTCTTT.

The rearrangement links TRBV6-5 to TRBJ1-2; TRBD1 matches at 7 bases. Germline V gene lookup returns CDR1 MNHEY and CDR2 SVGAGI. V was pared by 6 bases and J by 5 bases, with 12 bases of the junction left unmatched. This CDR3 contains 15 residues. The DNA for the CDR3 is TGTGCCAGCAGACCCGGACAGGTCGGCGGGTATGGCTACACCTTC. Its protein product is CASRPGQVGGYGYTF.

The chain is built from TRBV2 and TRBJ2-1, with 7 bases identical to TRBD2. The CDR3 has 13 residues. Germline loops: CDR1 SNHLY, CDR2 FYNNEI. V lost 7 bases to trimming and J lost 4 bases; unmatched junction nucleotides: 4. CDR3: CASTEREYNEQFF. CDR3 coding DNA: TGTGCCAGCACAGAGCGGGAATACAATGAGCAGTTCTTC.

This rearrangement joins TRBV2 to TRBJ2-5; tentatively, D is TRBD1 (6 bases). The CDR3 covers 13 residues. Germline CDR1 reads SNHLY; CDR2 reads FYNNEI. Trimming left V 6 bases short and J 2 bases short, with 10 bases between. The CDR3 DNA reads as TGTGCCAGCAGCCTCGGACAGCAAGAGACCCAGTACTTC. This gives the protein CASSLGQQETQYF.

Regarding this clone: Other DNA sequences from this sample encode an identical CDR3 as well. The chain combines TRBV10-3 with TRBJ2-2, with TRBD2 matching 13 bases. The CDR3 runs 15 residues. Germline V CDR1 and CDR2: ENHRY, SYGVKD. V shed 4 bases, J shed 6 bases, and the junction held 2 bases outside the gene matches. The DNA of the CDR3 is TGTGCCATCAGTGGTGGACTAGCGGGGGCCGGGGAGCTGTTTTTT. Its protein is CAISGGLAGAGELFF.

V is TRBV4-1 and J is TRBJ2-1; TRBD2 is a possible D gene (5 bases). The CDR3 runs to 16 residues. Germline V gene lookup returns CDR1 MGHRA and CDR2 YSYEKL. V was clipped by 2 bases and J by 8 bases, with 19 bases between them. The CDR3 DNA sequence: TGCGCCAGCAGCCAAAATTTACTAGTAACTATGGATGAGCAGTTCTTC. Protein: CASSQNLLVTMDEQFF.

In regard to this clone: The junction shows a germline mismatch at one end, possibly a read error. Different DNA sequences within this sample yield the same CDR3. The chain recombines TRBV7-9 with TRBJ1-2, with D possibly matching TRBD1 (6 bases). The CDR3 has 16 residues. Germline assignment: CDR1 SEHNR and CDR2 FQNEAQ (reference sequence). The CDR3 reads CASSLEQGPNFNGYTF. The CDR3 DNA sequence: TGTGCCAGCAGCTTAGAACAGGGACCCAACTTTAATGGTTACACCTTC.

A few counts support this clone. The rearrangement uses TRBV6-1 and TRBJ2-7; D is perhaps TRBD2 (6 bases). Germline assignment: CDR1 MNHNS and CDR2 SASEGT. V was trimmed by 4 bases and J by 5 bases, leaving 9 bases between them. This CDR3 comprises 12 residues. Here the CDR3 reads CASSVGGDEQYF. The CDR3 coding sequence is TGTGCCAGCAGTGTAGGAGGGGACGAGCAGTACTTC.

This chain links TRBV21-1 with TRBJ2-3; TRBD1, as called in the table, went unchecked against the DNA. TRBV21-1 is a known pseudogene. This CDR3 is 14 amino acids long. The CDR3 bases are TGTGCCAGCACAGGGGCTCCTAGCACAGATACGCAGTATTTT. Translating gives CASTGAPSTDTQYF.

This sequence joins TRBV4-3 and TRBJ1-2; D might be TRBD1 (5 bases). With 0 bases removed from V and 7 bases from J, the gap between germline ends came to 15 bases. The CDR3 spans 15 residues. Per the germline V gene, CDR1 is LGHNA and CDR2 is YSLEER. As DNA, the CDR3 is TGCGCCAGCAGCCAAGATCGCAGGGCCCCGGGTGGCTACACCTTC. Translated, it gives CASSQDRRAPGGYTF.

This chain uses TRBV9 with TRBJ1-3; TRBD1 might be the D (6 bases). Germline assignment: CDR1 SGDLS and CDR2 YYNGEE. The ends were cut back, 6 bases at V and 1 base at J, with 11 bases in the middle. The CDR3 is made up of 14 amino acids. The CDR3 DNA is TGTGCCAGCATGACAGGTGCTTCTGGAAACACCATATATTTT. The encoded protein is CASMTGASGNTIYF. The full variable domain, its missing parts supplied by reference TRBV9 and TRBJ1-3, is DSGVTQTPKHLITATGQRVTLRCSPRSGDLSVYWYQQSLDQGLQFLIQYYNGEERAKGNILERFSAQQFPDLHSELNLSSLELGDSALYFCASMTGASGNTIYFGEGSWLTVV.

The CDR3 region is CASSLALGLTDTQYF. DNA for the CDR3: TGTGCCAGCAGCTTAGCCCTAGGTCTTACAGATACGCAGTATTTT. V is TRBV7-6 and J is TRBJ2-3; D gene uncertain. The CDR3 length is 15 residues. Trimming removed 0 bases at V and 3 bases at J, with 10 bases between. The germline V gene has CDR1 SGHVS and CDR2 FNYEAQ. The full variable domain, in which reference TRBV7-6 and TRBJ2-3 provide the parts outside the CDR3, is GAGVSQSPRYKVTKRGQDVALRCDPISGHVSLYWYRQALGQGPEFLTYFNYEAQQDKSGLPNDRFSAERPEGSISTLTIQRTEQRDSAMYRCASSLALGLTDTQYFGPGTRLTVL.

The rearrangement links TRBV28 to TRBJ1-1; the match to TRBD1 covers 10 bases. J was trimmed by 5 bases and V by 7 bases; bases with no gene match: 7. The CDR3 length is 14 residues. Germline V CDR1 and CDR2: MDHEN, SYDVKM. The CDR3 loop is CASIPGQGWTEAFF. Written as DNA, the CDR3 is TGTGCCAGCATCCCGGGACAGGGGTGGACTGAAGCTTTCTTT.

A few counts support this clone. The V and J genes are TRBV15 and TRBJ1-1, with D hard to call. The CDR3 has 12 amino acids. Germline values: CDR1 LNHNV, CDR2 YYDKDF (reference sequence). The germline V and J ends were trimmed by 0 bases and 5 bases, with 4 bases remaining between them. CDR3 sequence: CATSRDQTEAFF. The CDR3, as DNA: TGTGCCACCAGCAGAGACCAGACTGAAGCTTTCTTT.

The chain is built from TRBV7-9 and TRBJ2-5, with a weak D call TRBD2 (6 bases). The germline V and J ends were trimmed by 6 bases and 2 bases, with 10 bases remaining between them. Germline V gene lookup returns CDR1 SEHNR and CDR2 FQNEAQ (reference sequence). The CDR3 has 13 amino acids. The CDR3 is CASRAGLQETQYF. The CDR3 nucleotides are TGTGCCAGCAGAGCCGGACTACAAGAGACCCAGTACTTC.

The chain has TRBV10-3 and TRBJ2-5, with a tentative D call TRBD2 (5 bases). The germline V gene encodes CDR1 ENHRY and CDR2 SYGVKD. Trimming shortened V by 0 bases and J by 1 base, and 18 bases separated the two germline ends. This CDR3 is built from 18 residues. This chain's CDR3 is CAISESIAGGETQETQYF. In DNA form, the CDR3 reads TGTGCCATCAGTGAGTCGATTGCGGGTGGAGAAACCCAAGAGACCCAGTACTTC.

This clone has only one observation. Other DNA sequences from this sample encode an identical CDR3 as well. This chain joins TRBV9 and TRBJ1-5; perhaps TRBD1 as D (6 bases). V dropped 3 bases and J dropped 0 bases, with 10 bases sitting between them. Germline-derived CDR1 and CDR2 are SGDLS and YYNGEE. This CDR3 region has 15 residues. The CDR3: CASSARGNSNQPQHF. DNA of the CDR3: TGTGCCAGCAGCGCGAGGGGGAATAGCAATCAGCCCCAGCATTTT.

This chain connects TRBV4-1 to TRBJ1-6; D unclear. The V end was cut by 1 base, the J end by 7 bases, with 23 bases between. Per germline, CDR1 MGHRA and CDR2 YSYEKL. CDR3 size: 19 residues. As DNA, the CDR3 is TGCGCCAGCAGCCAAGGGTCCAGGTCGGATGCGATATACAATTCACCCCTCCACTTT. Protein: CASSQGSRSDAIYNSPLHF.

This clone was found a few times. The CDR3 nucleotides read TGTGCCAGCAGCTTCCCCAGGGACAGGGACGGCTACACCTTC. It translates to CASSFPRDRDGYTF. The chain is built from TRBV5-4 and TRBJ1-2; 9 bases fit TRBD1. CDR3 length equals 14 residues. The V gene end was trimmed by 2 bases and the J gene end by 8 bases; junction bases not matched to a gene: 7. CDR1 is SGHNT and CDR2 is YYREEE in the germline V gene (reference sequence).

This chain connects TRBV10-3 to TRBJ2-1; TRBD2 might be the D (6 bases). Trimming shortened V by 6 bases and J by 7 bases, and 19 bases separated the two germline ends. Germline V gene data show CDR1 as ENHRY and CDR2 as SYGVKD. CDR3 length: 15 residues. The CDR3: CAISARELGRNEQFF. The CDR3 nucleotides read TGTGCCATCAGCGCTCGGGAGCTTGGAAGGAATGAGCAGTTCTTC.

In the case of this clone: Mismatch with germline at one junction end may stem from a read error. The sample contains more than one DNA sequence encoding this CDR3. The chain employs TRBV9 and TRBJ1-1; no definite D call. Germline V gives CDR1 SGDLS, CDR2 YYNGEE. The CDR3 sequence is 16 residues long. Written as DNA, the CDR3 is TGTGCCAGCAGCGTAGTCGAGCGGGGAATGAACACTGAGGCTTTCTTT. This translates into CASSVVERGMNTEAFF.